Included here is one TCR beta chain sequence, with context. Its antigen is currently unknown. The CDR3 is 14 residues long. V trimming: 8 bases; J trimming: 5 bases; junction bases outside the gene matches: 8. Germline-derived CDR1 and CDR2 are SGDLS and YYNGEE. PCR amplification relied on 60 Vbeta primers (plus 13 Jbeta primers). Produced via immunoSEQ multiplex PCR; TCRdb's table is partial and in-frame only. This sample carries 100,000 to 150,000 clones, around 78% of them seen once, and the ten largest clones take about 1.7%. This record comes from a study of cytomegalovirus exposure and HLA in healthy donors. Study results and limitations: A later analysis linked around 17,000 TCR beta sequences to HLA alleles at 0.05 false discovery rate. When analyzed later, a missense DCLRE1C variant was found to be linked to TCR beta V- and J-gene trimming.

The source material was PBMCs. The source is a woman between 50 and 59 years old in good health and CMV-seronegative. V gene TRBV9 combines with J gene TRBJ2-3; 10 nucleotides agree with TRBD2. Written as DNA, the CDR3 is TGTGCCAGTGCCCCTAGCGGGAGTGGAGATACGCAGTATTTT. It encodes CASAPSGSGDTQYF.